The 20 T cell receptor beta chains below come from one sample, sequenced in a study of STAT5B mutations in CD4+ large granular lymphocyte leukemia. The assay was immunoSEQ multiplex PCR, and TCRdb's table has in-frame clones only and misses some. The sample has about 40,000 clones, approximately 84% seen once; the top ten hold approximately 0.3%. Sequencing was done on a sample of CD4+ T cells from blood buffy coats. The receptor source for this set is a human donor in good health.

Concerning this clone: The junction does not match germline at one end; this may be a read error. The DNA of the CDR3 is TGTGCCAGCAGTTACCTTTTGACAGACCAAGTCTTC. This sequence encodes CASSYLLTDQVF. V is TRBV6-6 and J is TRBJ2-7, with a tentative D call TRBD1 (5 bases). Germline CDR1 reads MNHNY; CDR2 reads SVGAGI (reference sequence). This CDR3 contains 12 residues.

The V and J genes are TRBV27 and TRBJ2-6; D remains unclear. Germline loops: CDR1 MNHEY, CDR2 SMNVEV (reference sequence). Trimming shortened V by 2 bases and J by 0 bases, and 11 bases separated the two germline ends. The CDR3 is 17 amino acids. The DNA of the CDR3 is TGTGCCAGCAGTTTAACCGCGCGGCGCTCTGGGGCCAACGTCCTGACTTTC. It translates to CASSLTARRSGANVLTF.

The chain recombines TRBV19 with TRBJ2-1; 10 bases are a match to TRBD1. The V and J ends lost 0 bases and 4 bases, in that order; junction bases with no gene match: 9. This CDR3 is 18 amino acids long. Germline CDR1 reads LNHDA; CDR2 reads SQIVND (reference sequence). The CDR3 reads CASSIEGQGSLRYNEQFF. For the CDR3, the DNA is TGTGCCAGTAGTATAGAGGGACAGGGGTCGTTGAGATACAATGAGCAGTTCTTC.

V gene TRBV6-1 combines with J gene TRBJ1-1; D gene unclear. The CDR3 covers 15 residues. V dropped 2 bases and J dropped 0 bases, with 10 bases sitting between them. Germline V CDR1 and CDR2: MNHNS, SASEGT. The CDR3 region has the DNA TGTGCCAGCAGTGAAAGGAGGCAGCTGAACACTGAAGCTTTCTTT. It codes for CASSERRQLNTEAFF.

Here the CDR3 DNA reads TGTGCCAGCAGCTTAGAATCCTCGTCAGCCTTCACAGATACGCAGTATTTT. This translates into CASSLESSSAFTDTQYF. The rearrangement joins TRBV11-2 to TRBJ2-3; D gene unclear. This CDR3 region has 17 residues. CDR1 SGHAT and CDR2 FQNNGV come from the germline V gene. V was trimmed by 0 bases and J by 2 bases, leaving 15 bases between them.

This chain uses TRBV7-9 with TRBJ1-1; D ambiguous. The length of the CDR3 is 12 residues. The germline V and J ends were trimmed by 3 bases and 7 bases, with 9 bases remaining between them. CDR1 and CDR2 (germline): SEHNR, FQNEAQ (reference sequence). DNA for the CDR3: TGTGCCAGCAGCTTGTTGGAGGGTGAAGCTTTCTTT. As protein: CASSLLEGEAFF.

This clone has more than one count but fewer than ten. V usage is TRBV5-4 and J usage is TRBJ2-7, with 8 bases fitting TRBD1. The germline gives CDR1 SGHNT, CDR2 YYREEE (reference sequence). V shed 4 bases and J 6 bases; nucleotides not matched to a gene: 6. This CDR3 contains 13 residues. CDR3 sequence: CASSTTGAGEQYF. The CDR3 DNA reads TGTGCCAGCAGCACGACAGGGGCCGGCGAGCAGTACTTC.

The chain joins TRBV11-1 to TRBJ2-1, with D perhaps TRBD1 (5 bases). Deletions cut 1 base from V and 6 bases from J, with 13 bases between. This CDR3 region has 15 residues. Germline V gene data show CDR1 as SGHAT and CDR2 as FQDESV (reference sequence). The CDR3 nucleotides are TGTGCCAGCAGCTTAGTGCAGGGTTCTCCCAATGAGCAGTTCTTC. Translating it yields CASSLVQGSPNEQFF.

The chain has TRBV29-1 and TRBJ1-2; a weak D match, TRBD1 (6 bases). The germline V and J ends were trimmed by 2 bases and 6 bases, with 13 bases remaining between them. The germline V gene encodes CDR1 SQVTM and CDR2 ANQGSEA. The CDR3 runs to 13 residues. CDR3 DNA: TGCAGCGTTGAACGGGGGGCCGGGGATGGCTACACCTTC. Its translation: CSVERGAGDGYTF.

This clone was seen once. The V call is TRBV19, the J call TRBJ2-5; maybe TRBD1 (5 bases). Germline V gene sequence: CDR1 LNHDA, CDR2 SQIVND (reference sequence). V was trimmed by 6 bases and J by 6 bases, leaving 20 bases between them. The CDR3 has 15 residues. The CDR3, as DNA: TGTGCCAGTAGCCAGCCCTCGCTGCAGGGAAAGACCCAGTACTTC. Translation: CASSQPSLQGKTQYF.

The V gene is TRBV7-2, the J gene TRBJ1-4; 9 bases map to TRBD1. The ends lost 1 base at V and 4 bases at J; junction bases unmatched: 4. This CDR3 region has 16 residues. Germline CDR1 reads SGHTA; CDR2 reads FQGNSA. The CDR3: CASSLGGTGFNEKLFF. The CDR3 DNA reads TGTGCCAGCAGCTTAGGAGGGACAGGGTTTAATGAAAAACTGTTTTTT.

The chain couples TRBV7-2 to TRBJ1-5, with no clear D. Germline V lookup: CDR1 SGHTA, CDR2 FQGNSA. The CDR3 runs 15 residues. Trimming took 4 bases from V and 0 from J, leaving 10 bases between them. In DNA, the CDR3 is TGTGCCAGCAGCTGGGGAAGCGTTAGCAATCAGCCCCAGCATTTT. It encodes CASSWGSVSNQPQHF.

The chain recombines TRBV18 with TRBJ1-5; D is unclear. CDR1 KGHSH and CDR2 LQKENI come from the germline V gene. V gave up 3 bases and J gave up 1 base, with 10 bases separating them. There are 15 residues in the CDR3. The CDR3 nucleotides are TGTGCCAGCTCACCCGGAAATATAAGCAATCAGCCCCAGCATTTT. It translates to CASSPGNISNQPQHF.

V and J are TRBV14 and TRBJ2-1, with 8 bases aligning to TRBD2. Germline values: CDR1 SGHDN, CDR2 FVKESK. CDR3 length: 14 amino acids. V shed 6 bases and J 9 bases; nucleotides not matched to a gene: 10. The CDR3 protein is CASRLSGAEGEQFF. The CDR3 bases are TGTGCCAGCAGACTTAGCGGGGCCGAGGGTGAGCAGTTCTTC.

The J gene is TRBJ2-2, the V gene TRBV5-1; 8 bases map to TRBD2. The V gene's germline CDR1 is SGHRS and CDR2 YFSETQ. V lost 3 bases to trimming and J lost 6 bases; unmatched junction nucleotides: 7. The CDR3 sequence is 15 residues long. CDR3 bases: TGCGCCAGCAGCTGGGCGGGGGGCGAGGCCGGGGAGCTGTTTTTT. Translation gives CASSWAGGEAGELFF.

The rearrangement joins TRBV6-6 to TRBJ1-2; no firm D call. V was clipped by 0 bases and J by 1 base, with 12 bases between them. The CDR3 is 16 residues long. Germline CDR1 and CDR2: MNHNY and SVGAGI (reference sequence). The CDR3 region is CASSYSITGFNYGYTF. The CDR3 DNA reads TGTGCCAGCAGTTACTCGATCACCGGGTTTAACTATGGCTACACCTTC.

This sequence joins TRBV10-2 and TRBJ1-5; D ambiguous. The CDR3 is made up of 15 amino acids. Trimming took 4 bases from V and 6 from J, leaving 16 bases between them. The germline CDR1 and CDR2 sequences are WSHSY and SAAADI. In DNA form, the CDR3 reads TGCGCCAGCAGTGTAAACTCTCCATCGACTCAGCCCCAGCATTTT. Translation: CASSVNSPSTQPQHF.

The rearrangement links TRBV16 to TRBJ2-1, with TRBD1 matching 9 bases. The CDR3 contains 15 residues. Trimming cost V 4 bases and J 4 bases; bases outside gene matches: 5. Germline CDR1 reads KGHSY; CDR2 reads FQNENV. The CDR3 nucleotides are TGTGCCAGCAGCCCACGGACAGGGGTTTACAATGAGCAGTTCTTC. Its translation is CASSPRTGVYNEQFF.

V is TRBV7-6 and J is TRBJ2-6, with unresolved D. Per germline, CDR1 SGHVS and CDR2 FNYEAQ. Trimming removed 7 bases from V and 0 bases from J, with 10 bases in between. The CDR3 contains 15 residues. Here the CDR3 DNA reads TGTGCCAGCAAAGACGCACGCTCTGGGGCCAACGTCCTGACTTTC. Its protein is CASKDARSGANVLTF. The complete variable domain, with remaining parts taken from reference TRBV7-6 and TRBJ2-6, reads GAGVSQSPRYKVTKRGQDVALRCDPISGHVSLYWYRQALGQGPEFLTYFNYEAQQDKSGLPNDRFSAERPEGSISTLTIQRTEQRDSAMYRCASKDARSGANVLTFGAGSRLTVL.

This clone appeared a few times. V gene TRBV2 combines with J gene TRBJ1-2, with 7 positions matching TRBD1. This CDR3 contains 13 residues. CDR1 and CDR2 from the germline V gene are SNHLY and FYNNEI. V was clipped by 7 bases and J by 2 bases; unmatched bases: 4. CDR3 nucleotides: TGTGCCAGCAACAGGGGACTAAACTATGGCTACACCTTC. Its protein product is CASNRGLNYGYTF.